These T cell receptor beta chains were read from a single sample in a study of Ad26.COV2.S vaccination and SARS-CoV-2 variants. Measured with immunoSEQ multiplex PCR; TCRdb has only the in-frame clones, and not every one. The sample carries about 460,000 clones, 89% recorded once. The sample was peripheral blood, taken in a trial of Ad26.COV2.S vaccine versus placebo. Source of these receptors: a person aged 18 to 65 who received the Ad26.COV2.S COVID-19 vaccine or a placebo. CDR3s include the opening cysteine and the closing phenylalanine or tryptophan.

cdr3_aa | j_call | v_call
CASSYSRDRGDQPQHF | TRBJ1-5 | TRBV6-5
CASSLNPGQGTDTQYF | TRBJ2-3 | TRBV7-3
CASSVVGGHNEQFF | TRBJ2-1 | TRBV2
CASSGDRGLETQYF | TRBJ2-5 | TRBV25-1
CASSQGGGTGDTGELFF | TRBJ2-2 | TRBV3-1/TRBV3-2
CASSPSGTAIYGYTF | TRBJ1-2 | TRBV28
CASSQRTSGLGDTQYF | TRBJ2-3 | TRBV7-8
CASSYSYEQYF | TRBJ2-7 | TRBV28
CSVAERRSETQYF | TRBJ2-5 | TRBV29-1
CARGVKGGRAAQYF | TRBJ2-5 | TRBV19
CASSLPQLPHEQYF | TRBJ2-7 | TRBV7-9
CASSLFGTGQYEQYF | TRBJ2-7 | TRBV28
CASSQAPGLASYEQYF | TRBJ2-7 | TRBV14
CASSHRGDTQYF | TRBJ2-3 | TRBV11-1
CASSPLERRPPDTQYF | TRBJ2-3 | TRBV18
CARSLTVPTNEKLFF | TRBJ1-4 | TRBV5-3
CASSLAGGTGELFF | TRBJ2-2 | TRBV5-1
CASREQGAGKPQHF | TRBJ1-5 | TRBV27
CASSLGLSGPMDEAFF | TRBJ1-1 | TRBV13
CASSQVGGVRTDTQYF | TRBJ2-3 | TRBV4-2
CASRLLAGANTGELFF | TRBJ2-2 | TRBV28
CASSLPQGSSSYNEQFF | TRBJ2-1 | TRBV7-9
CARRLAGVDEQFF | TRBJ2-1 | TRBV7-2
CASSPRGSGNTIYF | TRBJ1-3 | TRBV7-2
CASEGGYPYEQYF | TRBJ2-7 | TRBV7-9
CATSPGTGTGDTQYF | TRBJ2-3 | TRBV24-1
CASSRQGTYGYTF | TRBJ1-2 | TRBV6-5
CASSPTTGVAFF | TRBJ1-1 | TRBV9
CASSSNREGAGELFF | TRBJ2-2 | TRBV5-4
CASSSPTGGGYGYTF | TRBJ1-2 | TRBV18
CASSEFSQGPTYEQYF | TRBJ2-7 | TRBV25-1
CASTVSGTLGGEQFF | TRBJ2-1 | TRBV28